Each of the 9 T cell receptor beta chains below was sequenced from the same sample in a study of blood T cell repertoires in COVID-19. Here immunoSEQ multiplex PCR was the method, and the copy in TCRdb shows in-frame clones only, minus some. This sample yields more than 80,000 clones, of which 84% are seen a single time; 14% to 15% belongs to the top ten. The material sequenced was peripheral blood. The receptor source for this set is a woman aged 60-70 years with acute or convalescent COVID-19.

This chain connects TRBV20-1 to TRBJ1-1; D is unresolved. Trimming took off 0 bases at V and 11 bases at J, with 10 bases between the two ends. Looked up from germline, CDR1 is DFQATT and CDR2 is SNEGSKA (reference sequence). The CDR3 contains 11 residues. This CDR3 reads CSAREASPAFF. The CDR3 DNA is TGCAGTGCTAGAGAAGCCTCCCCCGCTTTCTTT.

The chain has TRBV28 and TRBJ2-7, with TRBD1 matching over 9 bases. The germline gives CDR1 MDHEN, CDR2 SYDVKM. CDR3 length equals 14 residues. Germline trimming cut 6 bases from V and 5 bases from J; bases unmatched to any gene: 8. Written as DNA, the CDR3 is TGTGCCAGCAGCCCGGGACAGGGTGCACACGAGCAGTACTTC. This gives the protein CASSPGQGAHEQYF.

The J gene is TRBJ1-5, the V gene TRBV19; 9 bases align to TRBD1. From germline, CDR1 is LNHDA and CDR2 SQIVND (reference sequence). CDR3 size: 16 residues. Trimming at V came to 4 bases and at J to 2 bases, leaving 6 bases not matched to a gene. Written as DNA, the CDR3 is TGTGCCAGTAGTACCCAACAGGGGGCGGGCAATCAGCCCCAGCATTTT. Its translation: CASSTQQGAGNQPQHF.

The rearrangement links TRBV7-2 to TRBJ1-4; a possible D gene is TRBD1 (6 bases). The CDR3 length is 15 residues. Trimming left V 6 bases short and J 4 bases short, with 15 bases between. Germline V lookup: CDR1 SGHTA, CDR2 FQGNSA. CDR3 sequence (DNA): TGTGCCAGCAGTTATAGGGGGGGGCTTAATGAAAAACTGTTTTTT. Residues: CASSYRGGLNEKLFF.

This chain joins TRBV9 and TRBJ1-5; no clear D. CDR1 and CDR2 from the germline V gene are SGDLS and YYNGEE. The CDR3 spans 13 residues. V shed 4 bases and J shed 3 bases, with 8 bases lying between them. CDR3 protein: CASSTDDNQPQHF. The CDR3 region has the DNA TGTGCCAGCAGCACAGACGACAATCAGCCCCAGCATTTT.

This clone has only one observation. The chain couples TRBV7-2 to TRBJ1-4; maybe TRBD1 (6 bases). Trimming took off 5 bases at V and 0 bases at J, with 7 bases between the two ends. Per germline, CDR1 SGHTA and CDR2 FQGNSA. This CDR3 has 14 residues. CDR3 in amino acids: CASSRTATNEKLFF. CDR3 nucleotide sequence: TGTGCCAGCAGCAGGACAGCAACTAATGAAAAACTGTTTTTT.

The rearrangement uses TRBV28 and TRBJ1-3; maybe TRBD1 (6 bases). V dropped 5 bases and J dropped 6 bases, with 14 bases sitting between them. This CDR3 region has 14 residues. CDR1 and CDR2 (germline): MDHEN, SYDVKM. CDR3 protein: CASSPGTGSNTIYF. The CDR3 DNA reads TGTGCCAGCAGTCCAGGCACAGGGTCAAACACCATATATTTT.

The chain links TRBV7-2 to TRBJ1-2, with 9 bases aligning to TRBD1. The length of the CDR3 is 17 residues. The V gene's germline CDR1 is SGHTA and CDR2 FQGNSA. V trimming: 3 bases; J trimming: 0 bases; junction bases outside the gene matches: 8. The CDR3 bases are TGTGCCAGCAGCTTCCATAGACAGGGGGTGCCTAACTATGGCTACACCTTC. Its translation: CASSFHRQGVPNYGYTF.

The chain uses TRBV7-3 and TRBJ1-5; possibly TRBD1 for D (6 bases). Between the trimmed V and J ends, which lost 5 bases and 4 bases, there was a span of 9 bases. This CDR3 region has 13 residues. Germline V gene lookup returns CDR1 SGHTA and CDR2 FQGTGA. CDR3 DNA: TGTGCCAGCAGCCCTGGACAGAATCAGCCCCAGCATTTT. It codes for CASSPGQNQPQHF.